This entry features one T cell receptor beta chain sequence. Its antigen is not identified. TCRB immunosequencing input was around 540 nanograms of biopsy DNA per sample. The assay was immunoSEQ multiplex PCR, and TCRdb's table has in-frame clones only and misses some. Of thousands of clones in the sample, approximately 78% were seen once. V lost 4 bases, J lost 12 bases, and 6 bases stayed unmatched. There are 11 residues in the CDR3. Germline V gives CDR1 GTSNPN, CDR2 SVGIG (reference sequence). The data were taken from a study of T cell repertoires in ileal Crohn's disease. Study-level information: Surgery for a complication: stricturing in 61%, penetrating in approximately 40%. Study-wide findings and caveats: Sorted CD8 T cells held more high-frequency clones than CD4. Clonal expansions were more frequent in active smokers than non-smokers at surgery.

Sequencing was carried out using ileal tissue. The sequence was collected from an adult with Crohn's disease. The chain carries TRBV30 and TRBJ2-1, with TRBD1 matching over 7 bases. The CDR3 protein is CAWNRPGGQFF. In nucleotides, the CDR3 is TGTGCCTGGAACAGACCAGGGGGGCAGTTCTTC.